The 27 T cell receptor beta chains listed next were all sequenced from one sample in a study of blood T cell repertoires in COVID-19. Only in-frame clones appear in the TCRdb table, and some are missing; sequencing was by immunoSEQ multiplex PCR. This sample carries tens of thousands of clones, around 74% of them seen once, and the ten largest clones take approximately 28%. The sample consisted of peripheral blood. These receptors all come from a woman over 75 with acute or convalescent COVID-19.

The chain has TRBV19 and TRBJ1-4, with a tentative D call TRBD1 (5 bases). The CDR3 is made up of 13 amino acids. CDR1 is LNHDA, CDR2 SQIVND, per germline (reference sequence). The V end was cut by 6 bases, the J end by 8 bases, with 13 bases between. CDR3 sequence: CASRRQGEEKLFF. The CDR3 DNA reads as TGTGCCAGTAGGCGGCAGGGCGAGGAAAAACTGTTTTTT. The full variable domain, completed using reference TRBV19 and TRBJ1-4, is DGGITQSPKYLFRKEGQNVTLSCEQNLNHDAMYWYRQDPGQGLRLIYYSQIVNDFQKGDIAEGYSVSREKKESFPLTVTSAQKNPTAFYLCASRRQGEEKLFFGSGTQLSVL.

V usage is TRBV27 and J usage is TRBJ2-7; 10 bases align to TRBD2. CDR3 length: 16 residues. V shed 5 bases, J shed 3 bases, and the junction held 10 bases outside the gene matches. The germline V gene encodes CDR1 MNHEY and CDR2 SMNVEV (reference sequence). CDR3: CASSPWGASGSYEQYF. The CDR3 DNA follows: TGTGCCAGCAGTCCATGGGGGGCTAGCGGGAGCTACGAGCAGTACTTC.

V gene TRBV7-8 combines with J gene TRBJ1-4; 12 nucleotides agree with TRBD1. Germline CDR1 reads SGHVS; CDR2 reads FQNEAQ. The V and J ends lost 5 bases and 0 bases, in that order; junction bases with no gene match: 10. The CDR3 spans 19 residues. The CDR3 bases are TGTGCCAGCAGCCCGTCAAGGGACAGGGGGCCGACAACTAATGAAAAACTGTTTTTT. Translated, it gives CASSPSRDRGPTTNEKLFF. Looking up the rest from reference TRBV7-8 and TRBJ1-4 gives the full variable domain: GAGVSQSPRYKVAKRGQDVALRCDPISGHVSLFWYQQALGQGPEFLTYFQNEAQLDKSGLPSDRFFAERPEGSVSTLKIQRTQQEDSAVYLCASSPSRDRGPTTNEKLFFGSGTQLSVL.

The rearrangement links TRBV9 to TRBJ2-3, with 7 bases lining up with TRBD1. The CDR3 runs 16 residues. The V gene end was trimmed by 4 bases and the J gene end by 0 bases; junction bases not matched to a gene: 8. CDR1 and CDR2 from the germline V gene are SGDLS and YYNGEE. The CDR3 reads CASSLSTGPSTDTQYF. CDR3 nucleotides: TGTGCCAGCAGCTTGTCGACAGGGCCCAGCACAGATACGCAGTATTTT.

The rearrangement joins TRBV6-2 or TRBV6-3 to TRBJ2-4; D is possibly TRBD2 (6 bases). The CDR3 is made up of 17 amino acids. Trimming removed 0 bases from V and 2 bases from J, with 14 bases in between. Germline loops: CDR1 MNHEY, CDR2 SVGEGT. The DNA for the CDR3 is TGTGCCAGCAGTTACTCGATGCGGGAAGCCCCCAAAAACATTCAGTACTTC. It translates to CASSYSMREAPKNIQYF.

V is TRBV4-1 and J is TRBJ2-7; tentative D call: TRBD2 (6 bases). The CDR3 is 16 residues long. The V gene lost 3 bases and the J gene lost 2 bases, with 17 bases spanning the gap. Per germline, CDR1 MGHRA and CDR2 YSYEKL. The chain's CDR3 is CASSHPGTSRTYEQYF. CDR3 DNA: TGCGCCAGCAGCCATCCCGGGACTTCCCGTACCTACGAGCAGTACTTC.

The gene calls are TRBV19 and TRBJ2-7, with 8 nucleotides matching TRBD2. Trimming cost V 3 bases and J 7 bases; bases outside gene matches: 8. Germline lookup yields CDR1 LNHDA and CDR2 SQIVND (reference sequence). The CDR3 spans 14 residues. The DNA for the CDR3 is TGTGCCAGTAGTATTTTAAGCGGGAGCGGAGAGCAGTACTTC. Translating gives CASSILSGSGEQYF.

This chain connects TRBV20-1 to TRBJ1-4; 7 bases map to TRBD1. Unmatched junction bases numbered 1, after V lost 4 bases and J lost 8 bases. The germline V gene encodes CDR1 DFQATT and CDR2 SNEGSKA (reference sequence). The CDR3 has 11 residues. This CDR3 reads CSAIGGEKLFF. The DNA for the CDR3 is TGCAGTGCTATAGGGGGCGAAAAACTGTTTTTT.

Many counts were recorded for this clone. The CDR3 nucleotides are TGTGCCAGCAGCTCGGACAGGGACGAGACCCAGTACTTC. Protein sequence: CASSSDRDETQYF. This rearrangement joins TRBV7-7 to TRBJ2-5, with 8 positions matching TRBD1. V gave up 4 bases and J gave up 5 bases; unmatched junction bases: 3. Germline lookup yields CDR1 SSHAT and CDR2 FNYEAQ (reference sequence). This CDR3 spans 13 amino acids.

The chain's CDR3 is CASSEALDGRKTQYF. Written as DNA, the CDR3 is TGTGCCAGCAGTGAAGCGCTGGATGGGAGGAAGACCCAGTACTTC. V and J are TRBV6-1 and TRBJ2-5, with a tentative D call TRBD2 (6 bases). Germline V CDR1 and CDR2: MNHNS, SASEGT. V lost 0 bases and J lost 6, with 14 bases in between. This CDR3 spans 15 amino acids.

This clone was detected only a few times. The chain recombines TRBV15 with TRBJ2-7; TRBD2 aligns across 7 bases. CDR3 length: 15 residues. Germline CDR1 is LNHNV and CDR2 is YYDKDF (reference sequence). V trimming: 1 base; J trimming: 3 bases; junction bases outside the gene matches: 6. The CDR3, as DNA: TGTGCCACCAGCAGAGGCCGAGCGGGAATCTACGAGCAGTACTTC. Protein sequence: CATSRGRAGIYEQYF.

This clone was counted a single time. The chain employs TRBV28 and TRBJ2-1; 12 nucleotides agree with TRBD2. J lost 1 base, V lost 3 bases, and 16 bases had no gene match. The CDR3 is made up of 21 amino acids. Germline-derived CDR1 and CDR2 are MDHEN and SYDVKM. CDR3 coding DNA: TGTGCCAGCAGTTTTCCGAGGACAGGAGATGGACTAGCGGGGTCCTACAATGAGCAGTTCTTC. This sequence encodes CASSFPRTGDGLAGSYNEQFF.

The chain employs TRBV7-2 and TRBJ2-7; the D is unclear. V was cut by 0 bases and J by 0 bases, with 12 bases left in between. The germline CDR1 and CDR2 sequences are SGHTA and FQGNSA. The CDR3 consists of 16 residues. The CDR3 region is CASSLAPVSSSYEQYF. CDR3 in DNA: TGTGCCAGCAGCTTAGCGCCAGTTAGCAGCTCCTACGAGCAGTACTTC.

The chain links TRBV11-3 to TRBJ2-2, with D possibly being TRBD1 (7 bases). Deletions cut 1 base from V and 3 bases from J, with 9 bases between. The V gene's germline CDR1 is SGHNT and CDR2 YENEEA. CDR3 length: 15 amino acids. The CDR3 reads CASSLVRGDTGELFF. CDR3 coding DNA: TGTGCCAGCAGCTTAGTCAGGGGGGACACCGGGGAGCTGTTTTTT.

The chain uses TRBV5-1 and TRBJ2-5; D is unresolved. V lost 1 base and J 1 base, leaving 8 bases between the germline ends. The CDR3 extends over 14 amino acids. Germline lookup yields CDR1 SGHRS and CDR2 YFSETQ. CDR3 sequence: CASSLSRIQETQYF. The CDR3 coding sequence is TGCGCCAGCAGCTTGTCCAGGATCCAAGAGACCCAGTACTTC.

The chain carries TRBV27 and TRBJ2-1, with a possible D match to TRBD2 (6 bases). Germline V CDR1 and CDR2: MNHEY, SMNVEV (reference sequence). V lost 5 bases to trimming and J lost 10 bases, with 18 bases between them. The CDR3 is 14 residues long. Written as DNA, the CDR3 is TGTGCCAGCAGTCCAACGACTAGAGGCATCGAGCAGTTCTTC. Protein sequence: CASSPTTRGIEQFF.

The genes are TRBV4-2 and TRBJ2-7; 9 bases line up with TRBD2. CDR3 size: 16 residues. Per the germline V gene, CDR1 is LGHNA and CDR2 is YNFKEQ. V trimming: 2 bases; J trimming: 8 bases; junction bases outside the gene matches: 13. CDR3 loop: CASSQYLAGATPKQYF. The CDR3 nucleotides are TGTGCCAGCAGCCAATACTTAGCGGGAGCGACCCCCAAGCAGTACTTC.

This clone has a handful of counts. The chain carries TRBV24-1 and TRBJ2-1; TRBD2 matches at 9 bases. CDR1 is KGHDR and CDR2 is SFDVKD in the germline V gene. The CDR3 runs 14 residues. J lost 10 bases, V lost 7 bases, and 10 bases had no gene match. The CDR3 DNA is TGTGCCACCAGAGGGGCTAGCGGGACCGGAGAGCAGTTCTTC. It yields the protein CATRGASGTGEQFF.

This rearrangement joins TRBV30 to TRBJ2-1; 15 bases are shared with TRBD2. Looked up from germline, CDR1 is GTSNPN and CDR2 is SVGIG (reference sequence). This CDR3 contains 16 residues. V dropped 2 bases and J dropped 9; count of bases not matched to a gene: 8. The CDR3 DNA reads as TGTGCCTGGAGTAGGGGACTAGCGGGAGGATGGGTTGAGCAGTTCTTC. Translation gives CAWSRGLAGGWVEQFF.

The genes are TRBV5-1 and TRBJ2-1, with 9 bases lining up with TRBD1. CDR1 SGHRS and CDR2 YFSETQ come from the germline V gene. The junction had 6 bases not matched to a gene; V was cut back by 3 bases and J by 5 bases. This CDR3 spans 15 amino acids. CDR3 protein: CASSWAGTGNNEQFF. As DNA, the CDR3 is TGCGCCAGCAGCTGGGCCGGGACAGGGAACAATGAGCAGTTCTTC.

This clone was seen at least ten times. The V and J genes are TRBV7-8 and TRBJ1-1, with no clear D. The CDR3 extends over 14 amino acids. The V gene's germline CDR1 is SGHVS and CDR2 FQNEAQ. The ends were cut back, 3 bases at V and 4 bases at J, with 12 bases in the middle. CDR3 protein: CASSFRAGGTEAFF. The CDR3, as DNA: TGTGCCAGCAGCTTTCGGGCGGGAGGCACTGAAGCTTTCTTT.

The chain uses TRBV6-6 and TRBJ2-2, with TRBD1 identical over 10 bases. Germline loops: CDR1 MNHNY, CDR2 SVGAGI (reference sequence). V shed 5 bases, J shed 7 bases, and the junction held 16 bases outside the gene matches. There are 18 residues in the CDR3. For the CDR3, the DNA is TGTGCCAGCAGTCAACCAGATATGGGGACAGGGGCGATCGGGGAGCTGTTTTTT. Its translation: CASSQPDMGTGAIGELFF.

The CDR3 here is CASSLADSYNEQFF. Here the CDR3 DNA reads TGTGCCAGCAGTTTAGCGGATTCCTACAATGAGCAGTTCTTC. The rearrangement uses TRBV27 and TRBJ2-1; no clear D. The CDR3 runs to 14 residues. From germline, CDR1 is MNHEY and CDR2 SMNVEV (reference sequence). V shed 2 bases and J shed 1 base, with 6 bases lying between them.

The sample holds one count of this clone. This chain links TRBV4-2 with TRBJ1-1; D uncertain. CDR1 LGHNA and CDR2 YNFKEQ come from the germline V gene. This CDR3 spans 14 amino acids. V dropped 0 bases and J dropped 1 base, with 6 bases sitting between them. The CDR3 nucleotides are TGTGCCAGCAGCCAAGATTCGGGGAACACTGAAGCTTTCTTT. Its protein is CASSQDSGNTEAFF.

The chain is built from TRBV4-3 and TRBJ1-4; D not certain. Deletions cut 0 bases from V and 0 bases from J, with 11 bases between. Germline V lookup: CDR1 LGHNA, CDR2 YSLEER. The CDR3 consists of 17 residues. CDR3 nucleotides: TGCGCCAGCAGCCAAGACCCCACACAAGCAACTAATGAAAAACTGTTTTTT. This translates into CASSQDPTQATNEKLFF.

V and J are TRBV28 and TRBJ1-1; D perhaps matches TRBD1 (6 bases). The V and J ends lost 3 bases and 4 bases respectively, with 12 bases between them. There are 14 residues in the CDR3. The germline CDR1 and CDR2 sequences are MDHEN and SYDVKM. The CDR3 region is CASSFRGRGTEAFF. As DNA, the CDR3 is TGTGCCAGCAGTTTTAGGGGGAGGGGCACTGAAGCTTTCTTT.

The CDR3 DNA reads TGTGCCAGCAGTTACTCGGGCAGGGGAGTTTGGTCAGCTCAAGCTTTCTTT. This codes for CASSYSGRGVWSAQAFF. This chain uses TRBV6-2 or TRBV6-3 with TRBJ1-1, with D perhaps TRBD1 (6 bases). Trimming cost V 0 bases and J 9 bases, with 23 bases left between them. Germline lookup yields CDR1 MNHEY and CDR2 SVGEGT. There are 17 residues in the CDR3.